The 26 T cell receptor beta chains presented below share a single source sample, sequenced in a study of molecular identifiers for immune sequencing clone quantification. From the PCR reads, TCRdb called clonotypes with MiXCR, one entry per CDR3 protein. The table lists 85,000 to 95,000 distinct CDR3 sequences, under 20% of them singletons. Source material: naive CD8+ T cells from blood, with Jurkat cell RNA spiked in. The subset denotes: FACS-sorted CD8+CD4-CCR7+CD45RA+ naive T cells. The source of these receptors is a human donor in good health. Some libraries in this study had Jurkat cell RNA spiked in.

This clonotype was detected many times. The chain recombines TRBV6-2 or TRBV6-3 with TRBJ1-1; the D is unclear. Trimming cost V 4 bases and J 1 base, with 7 bases left between them. CDR3 length: 13 amino acids. The germline V gene encodes CDR1 MNHEY and CDR2 SVGEGT. Here the CDR3 DNA reads TGTGCCAGCAGTTCTACACAGAACACTGAAGCTTTCTTT. Translation gives CASSSTQNTEAFF.

The chain carries TRBV10-3 and TRBJ1-5; 11 bases fit TRBD1. CDR1 and CDR2 from the germline V gene are ENHRY and SYGVKD. CDR3 length: 18 amino acids. V lost 6 bases and J lost 1; bases outside the gene matches: 11. The CDR3 protein is CAISDGTGGHRSNQPQHF. The CDR3 DNA is TGTGCCATCAGCGATGGGACAGGGGGACATCGCAGCAATCAGCCCCAGCATTTT.

This clonotype was seen ten or more times. This rearrangement joins TRBV4-1 to TRBJ2-1; D might be TRBD1 (5 bases). V was cut by 0 bases and J by 9 bases, with 15 bases left in between. The germline CDR1 and CDR2 sequences are MGHRA and YSYEKL. The CDR3 spans 15 residues. For the CDR3, the DNA is TGCGCCAGCAGCCAAGATCAGGGCTTTTCCACTGAGCAGTTCTTC. This encodes CASSQDQGFSTEQFF.

This clonotype has ten or more counts. The chain uses TRBV4-1 and TRBJ1-2; 8 nucleotides agree with TRBD1. This CDR3 has 17 amino acids. Germline V gene data show CDR1 as MGHRA and CDR2 as YSYEKL. V shed 2 bases, J shed 4 bases, and the junction held 12 bases outside the gene matches. The CDR3 DNA is TGCGCCAGCAGCCAAAGCACCGGTCAGGGGGCATTCTATGGCTACACCTTC. Its protein is CASSQSTGQGAFYGYTF.

This clonotype has at least ten counts. V and J are TRBV5-6 and TRBJ2-3, with D perhaps given as TRBD1 or TRBD2 (5 bases each). The V and J ends lost 3 bases and 5 bases respectively, with 19 bases between them. There are 16 residues in the CDR3. Germline CDR1 is SGHDT and CDR2 is YYEEEE. This CDR3 is CASSSTGLGRGDTQYF. The CDR3 nucleotides are TGTGCCAGCAGCTCTACGGGGCTAGGACGTGGAGATACGCAGTATTTT.

This clonotype was detected ten times or more. The J gene is TRBJ1-6, the V gene TRBV12-3 or TRBV12-4; D is ambiguous. V lost 3 bases to trimming and J lost 7 bases, with 7 bases between them. The CDR3 sequence is 13 residues long. CDR3 amino acids: CASSFTVNSPLHF. In nucleotides, the CDR3 is TGTGCCAGCAGTTTTACCGTAAATTCACCCCTCCACTTT.

This clonotype came up many times. V usage is TRBV6-2 or TRBV6-3 and J usage is TRBJ2-7; D gene unclear. V gave up 5 bases and J gave up 2 bases, with 4 bases separating them. Germline V lookup: CDR1 MNHEY, CDR2 SVGEGT. The CDR3 length is 11 residues. CDR3 amino acids: CASSGTYEQYF. The CDR3 DNA reads TGTGCCAGCAGTGGGACCTACGAGCAGTACTTC.

This clonotype was counted many times. The CDR3 loop reads CASSYSLGELGYNEQFF. The CDR3 bases are TGTGCCAGCAGTTACTCGTTGGGGGAACTGGGGTACAATGAGCAGTTCTTC. The rearrangement links TRBV6-6 to TRBJ2-1; D is perhaps TRBD1 or TRBD2 (5 bases each). CDR1 is MNHNY and CDR2 is SVGAGI in the germline V gene (reference sequence). The CDR3 length is 17 residues. The V and J ends lost 0 bases and 4 bases respectively, with 16 bases between them.

The sample holds a few counts of this clonotype. V gene TRBV5-6 combines with J gene TRBJ1-1; D unresolved. This CDR3 is built from 13 residues. Per germline, CDR1 SGHDT and CDR2 YYEEEE. V was clipped by 0 bases and J by 3 bases, with 6 bases between them. CDR3 residues: CASSLARDTEAFF. DNA of the CDR3: TGTGCCAGCAGCTTGGCCCGGGACACTGAAGCTTTCTTT.

This clonotype was picked up many times. The CDR3 sequence is CASSSWSLAGDTDTQYF. As DNA, the CDR3 is TGTGCCAGCAGTTCCTGGTCACTAGCGGGGGACACAGATACGCAGTATTTT. The V call is TRBV12-3 or TRBV12-4, the J call TRBJ2-3; 11 bases are a match to TRBD2. Germline trimming cut 4 bases from V and 2 bases from J; bases unmatched to any gene: 8. This CDR3 has 17 residues.

The sample holds many counts of this clonotype. The chain carries TRBV10-2 and TRBJ2-4; the match to TRBD2 covers 8 bases. The V gene's germline CDR1 is WSHSY and CDR2 SAAADI. The CDR3 runs 17 residues. Trimming cost V 3 bases and J 1 base; bases outside gene matches: 8. In DNA, the CDR3 is TGCGCCAGCAGTGACTCGTCCGGGAGGGCCGCCAAAAACATTCAGTACTTC. It codes for CASSDSSGRAAKNIQYF.

This clonotype has a count of ten or more. The V gene is TRBV5-1, the J gene TRBJ1-1; D gene uncertain. CDR3 size: 12 residues. Trimming pared 7 bases from V and 4 bases from J, leaving 11 bases between. CDR1 is SGHRS, CDR2 YFSETQ, per germline. The CDR3 DNA is TGCGCCAGCGGTCAAACTAGCACTGAAGCTTTCTTT. Residues: CASGQTSTEAFF.

This clonotype appeared a few times. This may be a read error: a much more frequent sequence differs by one nucleotide. The V call is TRBV29-1, the J call TRBJ2-2, with D unclear. Trimming shortened V by 4 bases and J by 3 bases, and 6 bases separated the two germline ends. Germline loops: CDR1 SQVTM, CDR2 ANQGSEA. This CDR3 is built from 12 residues. The CDR3 region has the DNA TGCAGCGTTGTGTTTGACACCGGGGAGCTGTTTTTT. Amino acid sequence: CSVVFDTGELFF.

A note on this clonotype: Relative to the germline gene, one junction end is altered; a read error may explain this. The chain couples TRBV4-2 to TRBJ2-5; no reliable D call. The length of the CDR3 is 11 residues. Germline lookup yields CDR1 LGHNA and CDR2 YNFKEQ. CDR3 DNA sequence: TGTGCCAGCGGCCAAGGGGAGACCCAGTACTTC. Its protein product is CASGQGETQYF.

This clonotype was recorded at least ten times. The V gene is TRBV6-2 or TRBV6-3, the J gene TRBJ2-3; perhaps TRBD1 as D (7 bases). The CDR3 is 14 amino acids. Germline-derived CDR1 and CDR2 are MNHEY and SVGEGT. Deletions cut 9 bases from V and 0 bases from J, with 13 bases between. CDR3 residues: CARMTGTSTDTQYF. DNA for the CDR3: TGTGCCAGAATGACAGGGACTAGCACAGATACGCAGTATTTT.

This clonotype has ten or more counts. This chain uses TRBV7-9 with TRBJ2-7; 14 bases fit TRBD2. This CDR3 is built from 16 residues. From germline, CDR1 is SEHNR and CDR2 FQNEAQ (reference sequence). V dropped 5 bases and J dropped 4; count of bases not matched to a gene: 7. CDR3 nucleotide sequence: TGTGCCAGCAGCACGACTAGCGGGAGGGCCTGGTACGAGCAGTACTTC. Its protein is CASSTTSGRAWYEQYF.

Many counts were recorded for this clonotype. The chain couples TRBV7-8 to TRBJ2-7; D is ambiguous. Germline values: CDR1 SGHVS, CDR2 FQNEAQ. V was clipped by 1 base and J by 3 bases, with 13 bases between them. This CDR3 region has 15 residues. DNA of the CDR3: TGTGCCAGCAGCTTAGAGTGGTCAGGCTACTACGAGCAGTACTTC. Translated: CASSLEWSGYYEQYF. The variable domain in full, completed from reference TRBV7-8 and TRBJ2-7, reads GAGVSQSPRYKVAKRGQDVALRCDPISGHVSLFWYQQALGQGPEFLTYFQNEAQLDKSGLPSDRFFAERPEGSVSTLKIQRTQQEDSAVYLCASSLEWSGYYEQYFGPGTRLTVT.

This clonotype was observed a few times. At one end, the junction sequence differs from germline, possibly due to a read error. The gene calls are TRBV14 and TRBJ2-7, with 8 bases fitting TRBD1. Germline V gives CDR1 SGHDN, CDR2 FVKESK. CDR3 size: 14 residues. The CDR3 DNA is TGTGCCGGCAGCCAAGGACAGGGACCCTACGAGCAGTACTTC. Amino acids: CAGSQGQGPYEQYF. The variable domain in full, completed from reference TRBV14 and TRBJ2-7, reads EAGVTQFPSHSVIEKGQTVTLRCDPISGHDNLYWYRRVMGKEIKFLLHFVKESKQDESGMPNNRFLAERTGGTYSTLKVQPAELEDSGVYFCAGSQGQGPYEQYFGPGTRLTVT.

This clonotype occurred many times. The CDR3 DNA is TGTGCCAGCAGTTTGGTCGCCCGACAGCCTCAGGGCTACACCTTC. Translating gives CASSLVARQPQGYTF. The chain combines TRBV12-3 or TRBV12-4 with TRBJ1-2, with D tentatively TRBD1 (5 bases). Trimming cost V 3 bases and J 8 bases, with 19 bases left between them. The CDR3 is 15 residues long.

This clonotype was observed at least ten times. The chain links TRBV5-4 to TRBJ1-6; D is unresolved. This CDR3 is built from 14 residues. CDR1 is SGHNT and CDR2 is YYREEE in the germline V gene (reference sequence). Between the trimmed V and J ends, which lost 3 bases and 7 bases, there was a span of 11 bases. The CDR3 sequence: CASSSWEVNSPLHF. The CDR3, as DNA: TGTGCCAGCAGCTCATGGGAGGTGAATTCACCCCTCCACTTT. The variable domain in full, completed from reference TRBV5-4 and TRBJ1-6, reads ETGVTQSPTHLIKTRGQQVTLRCSSQSGHNTVSWYQQALGQGPQFIFQYYREEENGRGNFPPRFSGLQFPNYSSELNVNALELDDSALYLCASSSWEVNSPLHFGNGTRLTVT.

This clonotype was seen at least ten times. V usage is TRBV12-3 or TRBV12-4 and J usage is TRBJ2-2, with 7 nucleotides matching TRBD1. The junction had 6 bases not matched to a gene; V was cut back by 4 bases and J by 7 bases. The CDR3 has 14 residues. For the CDR3, the DNA is TGTGCCAGCAGTTCTGACAGGGCCGGCGGGGAGCTGTTTTTT. It encodes CASSSDRAGGELFF.

In its sample, this clonotype was seen many times. J is TRBJ2-1 and V is TRBV19; D may be TRBD1 (5 bases). Trimming pared 3 bases from V and 5 bases from J, leaving 14 bases between. Germline CDR1 LNHDA, CDR2 SQIVND (reference sequence). The CDR3 spans 15 residues. Here the CDR3 DNA reads TGTGCCAGTAGTATGTACCGGACATCTCACAATGAGCAGTTCTTC. It specifies CASSMYRTSHNEQFF.

This clonotype was detected ten times or more. The chain uses TRBV11-2 and TRBJ2-1, with TRBD2 as a possible D gene (5 bases). Germline values: CDR1 SGHAT, CDR2 FQNNGV. Trimming removed 1 base from V and 4 bases from J, with 14 bases in between. The CDR3 runs to 16 residues. The CDR3 is CASSLGPSRRYNEQFF. In DNA, the CDR3 is TGTGCCAGCAGCTTAGGTCCTAGCAGAAGGTACAATGAGCAGTTCTTC.

Note on this clonotype: This may stem from a read error, because a much larger clone lies one nucleotide away. V usage is TRBV6-5 and J usage is TRBJ2-7, with 8 bases identical to TRBD2. The CDR3 length is 13 residues. Germline CDR1 reads MNHEY; CDR2 reads SVGAGI. Trimming at V came to 0 bases and at J to 9 bases, leaving 4 bases not matched to a gene. The CDR3 DNA is TGTGCCAGCAGTTACTCGGCCACTAGCGGGCAGTACTTC. Protein: CASSYSATSGQYF.

This clonotype showed up many times. V is TRBV7-7 and J is TRBJ2-7, with D perhaps TRBD1 (6 bases). The CDR3 length is 13 residues. Germline CDR1 reads SSHAT; CDR2 reads FNYEAQ (reference sequence). V lost 4 bases to trimming and J lost 7 bases, with 14 bases between them. The chain's CDR3 is CASSSQQGGEQYF. The CDR3 region has the DNA TGTGCCAGCAGCTCACAACAGGGCGGAGAGCAGTACTTC.

Many counts were recorded for this clonotype. The V gene is TRBV6-6, the J gene TRBJ2-7, with TRBD2 matching 10 bases. Looked up from germline, CDR1 is MNHNY and CDR2 is SVGAGI (reference sequence). The CDR3 runs 17 residues. The junction had 9 bases not matched to a gene; V was cut back by 2 bases and J by 2 bases. The DNA of the CDR3 is TGTGCCAGCAGTTACCCCTCAACTAGCGGGGTGCCCTACGAGCAGTACTTC. Protein sequence: CASSYPSTSGVPYEQYF.